Listed here are 18 T cell receptor beta chains from one sample, sequenced in a study of blood T cell repertoires in COVID-19. Clones were read by immunoSEQ multiplex PCR, and TCRdb kept only the in-frame ones, dropping some. The table records about 250,000 clones, over 75% of them present only once. The sample comprised PBMCs or T cells enriched from blood (not recorded which). The receptors were gathered from a man aged 40-55 years who had recovered from COVID-19.

This chain links TRBV11-2 with TRBJ2-4, with 9 bases lining up with TRBD2. J was trimmed by 8 bases and V by 1 base; bases with no gene match: 9. Germline-derived CDR1 and CDR2 are SGHAT and FQNNGV. CDR3 length equals 16 residues. CDR3 sequence: CASSLGSGTSRDIQYF. CDR3 coding DNA: TGTGCCAGCAGCTTAGGATCCGGGACTAGCCGGGACATTCAGTACTTC.

The chain has TRBV30 and TRBJ1-6; D gene ambiguous. CDR1 is GTSNPN and CDR2 is SVGIG in the germline V gene (reference sequence). CDR3 size: 13 residues. Trimming pared 7 bases from V and 8 bases from J, leaving 15 bases between. The CDR3 loop is CALNPESYSPLHF. The CDR3 DNA reads TGTGCCTTAAACCCGGAGTCGTATTCACCCCTCCACTTT.

This rearrangement joins TRBV14 to TRBJ1-2; TRBD1 matches at 8 bases. The V gene's germline CDR1 is SGHDN and CDR2 FVKESK. The CDR3 extends over 13 amino acids. With 4 bases clipped from V and 5 bases from J, the junction kept 3 bases outside the gene matches. The CDR3 DNA reads TGTGCCAGCAGCCCCGGGACAGGTTATGGCTACACCTTC. This gives the protein CASSPGTGYGYTF.

This chain connects TRBV18 to TRBJ2-7; maybe TRBD2 (6 bases). There are 15 residues in the CDR3. Germline V CDR1 and CDR2: KGHSH, LQKENI. Trimming left V 6 bases short and J 5 bases short, with 20 bases between. CDR3 sequence reads: CASSSLPEGQNEQYF. The CDR3 bases are TGTGCCAGCTCGTCTCTACCGGAGGGCCAAAACGAGCAGTACTTC. Full variable domain (rest looked up from reference TRBV18 and TRBJ2-7): NAGVMQNPRHLVRRRGQEARLRCSPMKGHSHVYWYRQLPEEGLKFMVYLQKENIIDESGMPKERFSAEFPKEGPSILRIQQVVRGDSAAYFCASSSLPEGQNEQYFGPGTRLTVT.

Only one count was recorded for this clone. The V gene is TRBV2, the J gene TRBJ2-5; D is ambiguous. In germline, CDR1 is SNHLY, CDR2 FYNNEI. Trimming pared 5 bases from V and 5 bases from J, leaving 9 bases between. The CDR3 has 12 residues. CDR3 residues: CASSWSPETQYF. For the CDR3, the DNA is TGTGCCAGCAGTTGGAGCCCCGAGACCCAGTACTTC.

The rearrangement links TRBV5-1 to TRBJ2-3; 11 positions agree with TRBD2. Germline lookup yields CDR1 SGHRS and CDR2 YFSETQ. The CDR3 has 17 amino acids. The V segment lost 2 bases and the J segment 4 bases; nucleotides outside the gene matches: 9. CDR3 nucleotides: TGCGCCAGCAGCTTAGGGCCGGGACTAGCGGATGCAGATACGCAGTATTTT. It encodes CASSLGPGLADADTQYF.

The table lists this clone with a count of one. This sequence joins TRBV21-1 and TRBJ1-1; the listed D gene, TRBD1, was not tested against the DNA. TRBV21-1 is a pseudogene segment. The CDR3 runs 16 residues. The CDR3 here is CASSKVERGRDTEAFF. CDR3 nucleotide sequence: TGTGCCAGCAGCAAAGTCGAGAGGGGGCGCGACACTGAAGCTTTCTTT.

The chain joins TRBV18 to TRBJ2-1; 11 nucleotides align to TRBD2. The V gene's germline CDR1 is KGHSH and CDR2 LQKENI. Trimming at V came to 3 bases and at J to 8 bases, leaving 3 bases not matched to a gene. This CDR3 has 14 amino acids. CDR3 coding DNA: TGTGCCAGCTCACCCGGGACTAGCGGCGATGAGCAGTTCTTC. Its protein is CASSPGTSGDEQFF.

The chain joins TRBV6-5 to TRBJ1-1; D is uncertain. Trimming pared 0 bases from V and 4 bases from J, leaving 12 bases between. Germline-derived CDR1 and CDR2 are MNHEY and SVGAGI. This CDR3 spans 15 amino acids. This CDR3 reads CASSYSTRVATEAFF. DNA of the CDR3: TGTGCCAGCAGTTACTCGACGAGGGTAGCCACTGAAGCTTTCTTT.

The chain recombines TRBV3-1 (or the pseudogene TRBV3-2) with TRBJ2-1; the match to TRBD2 covers 16 bases. CDR1 and CDR2 (germline): LGHDT, YNNKEL (reference sequence). Trimming at V came to 0 bases and at J to 4 bases, leaving 6 bases not matched to a gene. There are 19 residues in the CDR3. In DNA form, the CDR3 reads TGTGCCAGCAGCCAAGATGGAGGGACTAGCGGGAGGGCATACAATGAGCAGTTCTTC. Its protein is CASSQDGGTSGRAYNEQFF.

Comment on this clone: Other DNA sequences from this sample encode an identical CDR3 as well. V is TRBV5-1 and J is TRBJ1-2; possible D gene TRBD1, 6 bases. The V end was cut by 0 bases, the J end by 8 bases, with 11 bases between. The length of the CDR3 is 13 residues. Germline-derived CDR1 and CDR2 are SGHRS and YFSETQ. DNA of the CDR3: TGCGCCAGCAGCTTGGCACAGGGCGACGGCTACACCTTC. Translated: CASSLAQGDGYTF.

The V call is TRBV9, the J call TRBJ1-1; TRBD1 aligns across 8 bases. CDR1 SGDLS and CDR2 YYNGEE come from the germline V gene. This CDR3 has 14 residues. Unmatched junction bases numbered 6, after V lost 3 bases and J lost 5 bases. In nucleotides, the CDR3 is TGTGCCAGCAGCGCCGCAGGGGGCCGAACTGAAGCTTTCTTT. It is translated as CASSAAGGRTEAFF.

The V call is TRBV28, the J call TRBJ1-1; the D is unclear. CDR3 size: 12 residues. Trimming took 11 bases from V and 1 from J, leaving 11 bases between them. Germline CDR1 and CDR2: MDHEN and SYDVKM. The chain's CDR3 is CALGNPNTEAFF. The CDR3 coding sequence is TGTGCCCTTGGCAACCCGAACACTGAAGCTTTCTTT.

A few counts support this clone. This chain connects TRBV15 to TRBJ1-4, with D possibly matching TRBD1 (5 bases). V was shortened by 4 bases and J by 7 bases, with 22 bases between the two germline ends. This CDR3 is built from 17 residues. Germline-derived CDR1 and CDR2 are LNHNV and YYDKDF (reference sequence). This CDR3 reads CATSTLDHGGIGEKLFF. In nucleotides, the CDR3 is TGTGCCACCAGCACCTTAGATCATGGGGGGATTGGTGAAAAACTGTTTTTT.

This chain joins TRBV5-1 and TRBJ1-3; D is undetermined. CDR3 length: 18 residues. V dropped 0 bases and J dropped 0 bases, with 16 bases sitting between them. CDR1 and CDR2 (germline): SGHRS, YFSETQ. The DNA for the CDR3 is TGCGCCAGCAGCTTGGTGGCAGGTGGAACGGCCTCTGGAAACACCATATATTTT. It encodes CASSLVAGGTASGNTIYF.

V and J are TRBV7-3 and TRBJ2-3; D may be TRBD2 (6 bases). Germline V lookup: CDR1 SGHTA, CDR2 FQGTGA. This CDR3 is 14 amino acids long. Trimming removed 1 base at V and 4 bases at J, with 9 bases between. The CDR3 DNA sequence: TGTGCCAGCAGCTTAAGGGACTGGGCAGATACGCAGTATTTT. Translation: CASSLRDWADTQYF.

This chain links TRBV30 with TRBJ2-2; D possibly corresponds to TRBD2 (6 bases). The CDR3 is 14 amino acids. The V gene's germline CDR1 is GTSNPN and CDR2 SVGIG (reference sequence). Trimming stripped 2 bases from V and 3 bases from J, with 10 bases between. CDR3 DNA sequence: TGTGCCTGGAGTATTGGGACTTACACCGGGGAGCTGTTTTTT. Residues: CAWSIGTYTGELFF.

The rearrangement joins TRBV19 to TRBJ1-1; D remains ambiguous. V was trimmed by 3 bases and J by 1 base, leaving 6 bases between them. The CDR3 runs 13 residues. Germline V CDR1 and CDR2: LNHDA, SQIVND (reference sequence). The CDR3 protein is CASSILWNTEAFF. CDR3 DNA sequence: TGTGCCAGTAGTATTCTGTGGAACACTGAAGCTTTCTTT.